The present TCR beta chain was sequenced within a study of T-cell memory formation after mild COVID-19. Study-wide background: TCR clustering was largely donor specific. Study-level findings and limits: Memory from before infection featured some responding clones, which suggests cross-reactive memory joined.

Each CDR3 protein gets one entry after TCRdb re-called the 5' RACE reads with MiXCR. This sample carries hundreds of thousands of distinct CDR3 sequences, roughly 15% of them seen once, and the ten largest clones take 20% to 25%. This clonotype was recorded at least ten times. Its antigen remains unknown. Looked up from germline, CDR1 is MNHEY and CDR2 is SVGAGI. The V and J ends lost 7 bases and 5 bases respectively, with 14 bases between them. This CDR3 comprises 14 residues. The chain recombines TRBV6-5 with TRBJ2-2; a weak D match, TRBD1 (5 bases). This TCR was recovered from a young man who had mild COVID-19 (a few samples of this study predate the infection). Cell type and time point are not known. Input material: PBMCs or a T cell subset sorted from them (not recorded which). The CDR3 spells CASTQGGSTGELFF. DNA of the CDR3: TGTGCCAGCACCCAGGGTGGGTCGACCGGGGAGCTGTTTTTT.